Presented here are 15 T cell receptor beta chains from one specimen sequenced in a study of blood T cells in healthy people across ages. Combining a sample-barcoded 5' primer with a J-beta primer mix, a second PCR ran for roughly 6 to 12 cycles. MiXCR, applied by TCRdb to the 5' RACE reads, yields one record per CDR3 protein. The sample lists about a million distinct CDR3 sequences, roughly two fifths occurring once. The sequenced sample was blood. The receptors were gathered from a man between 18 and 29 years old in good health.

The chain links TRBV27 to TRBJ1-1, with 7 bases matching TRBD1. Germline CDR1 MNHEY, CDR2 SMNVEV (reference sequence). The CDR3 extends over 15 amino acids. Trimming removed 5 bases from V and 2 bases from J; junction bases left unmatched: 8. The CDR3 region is CASSTQGQPNTEAFF. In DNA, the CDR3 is TGTGCCAGCAGTACACAGGGACAGCCTAACACTGAAGCTTTCTTT.

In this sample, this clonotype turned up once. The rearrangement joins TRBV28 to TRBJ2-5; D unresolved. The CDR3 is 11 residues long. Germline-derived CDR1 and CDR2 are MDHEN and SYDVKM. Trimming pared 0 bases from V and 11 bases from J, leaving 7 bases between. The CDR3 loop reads CASSLWNEQYF. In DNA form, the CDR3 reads TGTGCCAGCAGTTTATGGAATGAGCAGTACTTC.

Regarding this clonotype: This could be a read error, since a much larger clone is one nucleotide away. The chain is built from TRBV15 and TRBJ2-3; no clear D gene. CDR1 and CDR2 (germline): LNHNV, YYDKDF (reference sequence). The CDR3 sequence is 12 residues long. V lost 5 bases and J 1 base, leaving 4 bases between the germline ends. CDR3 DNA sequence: TGTGCCACCAGCGCCCGCACAGATACGCAGTATTTT. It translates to CATSARTDTQYF.

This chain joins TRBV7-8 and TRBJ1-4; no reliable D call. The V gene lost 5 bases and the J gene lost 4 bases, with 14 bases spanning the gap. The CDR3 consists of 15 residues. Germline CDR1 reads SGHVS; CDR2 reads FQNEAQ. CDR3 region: CASSPPVWLNEKLFF. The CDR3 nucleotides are TGTGCCAGCAGCCCCCCCGTGTGGCTTAATGAAAAACTGTTTTTT.

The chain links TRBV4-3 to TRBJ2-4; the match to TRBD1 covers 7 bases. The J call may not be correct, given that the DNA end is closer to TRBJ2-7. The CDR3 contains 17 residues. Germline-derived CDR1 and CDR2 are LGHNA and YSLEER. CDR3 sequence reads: CASSQDPGTARGYEQYF. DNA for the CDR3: TGCGCCAGCAGCCAAGATCCCGGGACAGCAAGGGGCTACGAGCAGTACTTC.

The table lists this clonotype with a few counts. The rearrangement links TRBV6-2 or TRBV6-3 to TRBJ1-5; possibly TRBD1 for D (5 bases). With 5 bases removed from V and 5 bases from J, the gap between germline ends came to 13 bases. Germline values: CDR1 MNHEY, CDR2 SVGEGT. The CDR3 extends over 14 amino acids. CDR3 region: CASSTRQSDQPQHF. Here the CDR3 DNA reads TGTGCCAGCAGTACAAGACAGTCGGATCAGCCCCAGCATTTT.

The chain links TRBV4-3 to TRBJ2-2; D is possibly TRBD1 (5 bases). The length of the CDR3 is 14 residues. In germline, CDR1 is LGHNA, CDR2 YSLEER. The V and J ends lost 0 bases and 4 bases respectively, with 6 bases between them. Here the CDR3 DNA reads TGCGCCAGCAGCCAAGATGGGGCCACCGGGGAGCTGTTTTTT. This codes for CASSQDGATGELFF.

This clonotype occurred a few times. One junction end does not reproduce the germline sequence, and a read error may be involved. The chain's CDR3 is CASSVAGGSYEQYF. CDR3 DNA sequence: TGTGCCAGCAGCGTAGCGGGAGGTTCCTACGAGCAGTACTTC. V and J are TRBV7-9 and TRBJ2-7; 10 bases are a match to TRBD2. This CDR3 spans 14 amino acids. The germline V gene has CDR1 SEHNR and CDR2 FQNEAQ (reference sequence).

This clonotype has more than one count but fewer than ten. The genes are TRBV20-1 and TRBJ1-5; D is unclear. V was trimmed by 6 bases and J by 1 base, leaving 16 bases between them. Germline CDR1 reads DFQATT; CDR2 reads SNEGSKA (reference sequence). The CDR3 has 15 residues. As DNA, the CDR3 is TGCAGTGCAAGTATTAGTTTCATAAGCAATCAGCCCCAGCATTTT. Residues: CSASISFISNQPQHF.

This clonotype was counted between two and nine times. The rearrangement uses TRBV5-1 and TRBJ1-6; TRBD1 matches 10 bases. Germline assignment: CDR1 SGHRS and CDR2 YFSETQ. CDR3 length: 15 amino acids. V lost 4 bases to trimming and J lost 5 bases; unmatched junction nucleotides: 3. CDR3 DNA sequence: TGCGCCAGCAGCGACGGACAGGGGGATAATTCACCCCTCCACTTT. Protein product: CASSDGQGDNSPLHF.

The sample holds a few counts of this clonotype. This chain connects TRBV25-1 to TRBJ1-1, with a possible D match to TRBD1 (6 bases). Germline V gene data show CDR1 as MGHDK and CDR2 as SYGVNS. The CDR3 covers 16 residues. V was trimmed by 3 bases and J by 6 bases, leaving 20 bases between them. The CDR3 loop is CASSDTTGSGGAEAFF. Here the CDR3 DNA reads TGTGCCAGCAGTGATACAACAGGGTCGGGAGGGGCTGAAGCTTTCTTT.

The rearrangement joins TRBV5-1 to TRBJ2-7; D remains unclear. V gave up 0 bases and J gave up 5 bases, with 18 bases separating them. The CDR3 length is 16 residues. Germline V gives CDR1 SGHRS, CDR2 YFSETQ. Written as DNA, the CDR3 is TGCGCCAGCAGCTTGGGACTCGACGGGCCACGGGACGAGCAGTACTTC. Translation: CASSLGLDGPRDEQYF.

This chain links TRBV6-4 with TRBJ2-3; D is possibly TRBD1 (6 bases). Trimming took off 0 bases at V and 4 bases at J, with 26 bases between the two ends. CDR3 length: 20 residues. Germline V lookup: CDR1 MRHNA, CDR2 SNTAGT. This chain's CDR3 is CASSDSTQGIPLYHPDTQYF. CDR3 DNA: TGTGCCAGCAGTGACTCGACACAGGGAATCCCCCTCTATCATCCAGATACGCAGTATTTT.

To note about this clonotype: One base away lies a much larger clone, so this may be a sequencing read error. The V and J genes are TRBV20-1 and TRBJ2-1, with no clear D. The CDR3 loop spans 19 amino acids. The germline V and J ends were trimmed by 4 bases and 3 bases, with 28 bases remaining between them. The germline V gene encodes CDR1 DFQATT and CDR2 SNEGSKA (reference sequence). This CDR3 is CSAKVRVWATQKHYNEQFF. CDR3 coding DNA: TGCAGTGCTAAGGTCCGGGTATGGGCGACCCAAAAACACTACAATGAGCAGTTCTTC.

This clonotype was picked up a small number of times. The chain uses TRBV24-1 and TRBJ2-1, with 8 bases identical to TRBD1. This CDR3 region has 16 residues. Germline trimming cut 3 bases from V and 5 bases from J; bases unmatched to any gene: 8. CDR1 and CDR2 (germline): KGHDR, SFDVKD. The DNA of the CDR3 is TGTGCCACCAGTGATCCCGGACAGGGTGCGCACAATGAGCAGTTCTTC. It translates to CATSDPGQGAHNEQFF.